The source of this T cell receptor (beta chain) is a study of cytomegalovirus exposure and HLA in healthy donors. Study-level findings and limits: Upon later analysis, TCR association rates were observed to vary by HLA locus, being highest for DRB1 and lowest for HLA-C. Most of the TCR beta V segments (in an earlier analysis) were productive either about 87% or about 30% of the time. In vitro, a few CMV-associated chains proved specific for CMV antigens. TCR beta chains numbering some 160 were designated cytomegalovirus-associated.

60 Vbeta and 13 Jbeta primers were used in PCR. Data came from immunoSEQ multiplex PCR; TCRdb stores just in-frame clones and leaves some out. The profile shows over 250,000 clones, roughly 70% of them singletons. This CDR3 comprises 17 residues. J was trimmed by 5 bases and V by 6 bases; bases with no gene match: 13. Germline V CDR1 and CDR2: SGHVS, FQNEAQ. Remarks on this clone: Its antigen is undetermined.

The sequenced sample was PBMCs. The source is a female donor in good health and CMV-seronegative. The rearrangement uses TRBV7-8 and TRBJ2-2; 9 nucleotides match TRBD2. This CDR3 is CASSFDVLAGSTGELFF. In nucleotides, the CDR3 is TGTGCCAGCAGTTTTGACGTGCTAGCGGGATCGACCGGGGAGCTGTTTTTT. Full variable domain (missing parts from reference TRBV7-8 and TRBJ2-2): GAGVSQSPRYKVAKRGQDVALRCDPISGHVSLFWYQQALGQGPEFLTYFQNEAQLDKSGLPSDRFFAERPEGSVSTLKIQRTQQEDSAVYLCASSFDVLAGSTGELFFGEGSRLTVL.